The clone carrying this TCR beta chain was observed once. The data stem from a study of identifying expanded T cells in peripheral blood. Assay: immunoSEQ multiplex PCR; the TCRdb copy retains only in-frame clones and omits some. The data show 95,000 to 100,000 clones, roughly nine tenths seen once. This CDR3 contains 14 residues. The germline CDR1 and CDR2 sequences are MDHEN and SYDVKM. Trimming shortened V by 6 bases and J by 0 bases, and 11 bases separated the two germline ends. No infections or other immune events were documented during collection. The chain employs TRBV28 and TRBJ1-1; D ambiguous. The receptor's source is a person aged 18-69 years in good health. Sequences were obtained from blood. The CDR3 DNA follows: TGTGCCAGCAGCCCTCCCGGATTGAACACTGAAGCTTTCTTT. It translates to CASSPPGLNTEAFF.